This T cell receptor beta chain was documented in a study of CD8+ T cells in alopecia areata. Treatment described: oral pan-JAK inhibitor, 5-10 mg twice daily. This CDR3 comprises 16 residues. Looked up from germline, CDR1 is MNHEY and CDR2 is SVGAGI. Trimming cost V 2 bases and J 0 bases; bases outside gene matches: 5. After isolation, RNA underwent reverse transcription to generate cDNA as the sequencing template. Only in-frame clones appear in the TCRdb table, and some are missing; sequencing was by immunoSEQ multiplex PCR. This table has fewer than 250,000 clones, around 43% appearing once. Sample: CD4+ T cells sorted from blood, taken around week 36, from a patient treated with tofacitinib. The V and J genes are TRBV6-5 and TRBJ2-7; 9 bases agree with TRBD2. The clonotype was recovered from a human donor with alopecia areata. The DNA of the CDR3 is TGTGCCAGCAGTTACGGTGTAGCGGGAGTCTCCTACGAGCAGTACTTC. Protein product: CASSYGVAGVSYEQYF.